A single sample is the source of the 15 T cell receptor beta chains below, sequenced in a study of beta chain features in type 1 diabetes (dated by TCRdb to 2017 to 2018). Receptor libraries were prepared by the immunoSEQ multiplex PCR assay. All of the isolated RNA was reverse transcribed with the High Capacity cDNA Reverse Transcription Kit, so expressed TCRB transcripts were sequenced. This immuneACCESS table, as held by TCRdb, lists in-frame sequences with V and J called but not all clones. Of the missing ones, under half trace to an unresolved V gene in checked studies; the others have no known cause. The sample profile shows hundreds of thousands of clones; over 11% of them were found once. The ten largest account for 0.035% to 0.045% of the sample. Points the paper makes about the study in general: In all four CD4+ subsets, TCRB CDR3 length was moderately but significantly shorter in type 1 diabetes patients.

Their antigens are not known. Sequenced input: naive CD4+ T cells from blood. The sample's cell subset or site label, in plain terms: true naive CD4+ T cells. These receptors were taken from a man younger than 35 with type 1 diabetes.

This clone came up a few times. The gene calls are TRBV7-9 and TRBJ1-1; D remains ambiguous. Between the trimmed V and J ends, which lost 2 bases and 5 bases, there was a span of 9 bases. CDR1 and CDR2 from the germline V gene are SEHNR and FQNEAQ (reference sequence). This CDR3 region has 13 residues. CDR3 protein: CASSLYELTEAFF. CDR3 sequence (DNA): TGTGCCAGCAGCTTATACGAACTGACTGAAGCTTTCTTT.

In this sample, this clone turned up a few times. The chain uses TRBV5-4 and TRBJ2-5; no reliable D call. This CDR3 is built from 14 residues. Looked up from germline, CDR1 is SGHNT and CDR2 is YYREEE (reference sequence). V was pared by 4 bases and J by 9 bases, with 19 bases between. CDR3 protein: CASSLVDTPRAQYF. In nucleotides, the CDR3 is TGTGCCAGCAGCCTCGTCGACACGCCTCGGGCCCAGTACTTC.

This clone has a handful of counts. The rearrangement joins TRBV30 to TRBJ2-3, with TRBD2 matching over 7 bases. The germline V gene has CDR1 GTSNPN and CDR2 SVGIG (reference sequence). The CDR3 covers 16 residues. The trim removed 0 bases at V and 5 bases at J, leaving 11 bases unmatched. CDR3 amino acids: CAWSVLLTSWVDTQYF. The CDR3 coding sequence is TGTGCCTGGAGTGTATTGTTGACTAGCTGGGTAGATACGCAGTATTTT. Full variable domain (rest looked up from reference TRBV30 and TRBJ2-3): SQTIHQWPATLVQPVGSPLSLECTVEGTSNPNLYWYRQAAGRGLQLLFYSVGIGQISSEVPQNLSASRPQDRQFILSSKKLLLSDSGFYLCAWSVLLTSWVDTQYFGPGTRLTVL.

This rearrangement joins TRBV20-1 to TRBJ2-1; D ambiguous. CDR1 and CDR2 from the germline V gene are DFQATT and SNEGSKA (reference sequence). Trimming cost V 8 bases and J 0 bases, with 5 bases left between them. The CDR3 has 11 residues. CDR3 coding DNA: TGCAGTCCCAGCTCCTACAATGAGCAGTTCTTC. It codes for CSPSSYNEQFF.

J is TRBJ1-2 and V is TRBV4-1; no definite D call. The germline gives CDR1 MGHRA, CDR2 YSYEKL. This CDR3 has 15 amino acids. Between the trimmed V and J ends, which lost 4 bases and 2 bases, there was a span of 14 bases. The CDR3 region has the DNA TGCGCCAGCAGCCCTCAAGAGGCCCTGAACTATGGCTACACCTTC. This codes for CASSPQEALNYGYTF.

This chain's CDR3 is CASSLAVNGYGYTF. The DNA of the CDR3 is TGCGCCAGCAGCTTGGCTGTGAACGGCTATGGCTACACCTTC. The chain uses TRBV5-1 and TRBJ1-2, with no clear D. The germline V gene has CDR1 SGHRS and CDR2 YFSETQ. The CDR3 runs 14 residues. Trimming took 0 bases from V and 4 from J, leaving 10 bases between them.

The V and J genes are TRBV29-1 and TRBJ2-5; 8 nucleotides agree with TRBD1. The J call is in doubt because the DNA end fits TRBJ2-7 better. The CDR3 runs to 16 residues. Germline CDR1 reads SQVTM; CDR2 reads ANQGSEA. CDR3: CSASPRGLSGSYEQYF. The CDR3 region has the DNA TGCAGCGCCTCGCCCAGGGGGCTTAGTGGGTCCTACGAGCAGTACTTC.

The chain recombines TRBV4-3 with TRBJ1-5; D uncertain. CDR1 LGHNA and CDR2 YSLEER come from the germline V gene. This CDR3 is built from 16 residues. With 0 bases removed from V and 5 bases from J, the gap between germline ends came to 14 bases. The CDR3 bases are TGCGCCAGCAGCCAAGATTGGTCAAACAGAGATCAGCCCCAGCATTTT. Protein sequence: CASSQDWSNRDQPQHF.

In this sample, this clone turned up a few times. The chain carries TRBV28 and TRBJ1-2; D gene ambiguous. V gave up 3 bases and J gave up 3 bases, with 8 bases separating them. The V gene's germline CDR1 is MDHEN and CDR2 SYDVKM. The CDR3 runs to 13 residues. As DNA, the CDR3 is TGTGCCAGCAGTTTTTCGGCTGACTATGGCTACACCTTC. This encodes CASSFSADYGYTF.

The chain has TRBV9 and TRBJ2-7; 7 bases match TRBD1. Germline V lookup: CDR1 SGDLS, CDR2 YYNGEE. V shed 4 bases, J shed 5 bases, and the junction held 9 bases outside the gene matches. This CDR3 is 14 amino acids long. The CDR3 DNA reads TGTGCCAGCAGCTTCGACAGGGATTGGCACGAGCAGTACTTC. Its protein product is CASSFDRDWHEQYF.

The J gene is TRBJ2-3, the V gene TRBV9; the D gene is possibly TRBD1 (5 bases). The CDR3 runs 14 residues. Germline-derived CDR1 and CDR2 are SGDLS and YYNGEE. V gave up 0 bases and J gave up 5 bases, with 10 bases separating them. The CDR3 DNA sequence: TGTGCCAGCAGCGTAGTTGCAGGGATAGATACGCAGTATTTT. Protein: CASSVVAGIDTQYF.

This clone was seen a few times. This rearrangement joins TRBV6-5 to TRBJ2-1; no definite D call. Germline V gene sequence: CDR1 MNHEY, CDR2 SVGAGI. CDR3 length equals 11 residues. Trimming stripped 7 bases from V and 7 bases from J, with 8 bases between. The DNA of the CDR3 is TGTGCCAGCACCGCTCCGAATGAGCAGTTCTTC. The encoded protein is CASTAPNEQFF.

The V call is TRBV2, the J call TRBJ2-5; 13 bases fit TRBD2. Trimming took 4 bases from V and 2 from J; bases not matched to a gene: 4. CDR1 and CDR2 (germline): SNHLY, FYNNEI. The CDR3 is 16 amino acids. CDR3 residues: CASSGTSGGLQETQYF. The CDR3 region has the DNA TGTGCCAGCAGTGGGACTAGCGGGGGCCTACAAGAGACCCAGTACTTC.

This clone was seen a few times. In DNA form, the CDR3 reads TGTGCCAGCAGCTCGGTACCGGGGCAATCCTACGAGCAGTACTTC. This encodes CASSSVPGQSYEQYF. This chain uses TRBV7-6 with TRBJ2-7; D assignment may be TRBD1 or TRBD2 (5 bases each). Per germline, CDR1 SGHVS and CDR2 FNYEAQ. The germline V and J ends were trimmed by 4 bases and 1 base, with 14 bases remaining between them. The CDR3 is 15 residues long. Based on the CDR3 plus reference TRBV7-6 and TRBJ2-7, the full variable domain is GAGVSQSPRYKVTKRGQDVALRCDPISGHVSLYWYRQALGQGPEFLTYFNYEAQQDKSGLPNDRFSAERPEGSISTLTIQRTEQRDSAMYRCASSSVPGQSYEQYFGPGTRLTVT.

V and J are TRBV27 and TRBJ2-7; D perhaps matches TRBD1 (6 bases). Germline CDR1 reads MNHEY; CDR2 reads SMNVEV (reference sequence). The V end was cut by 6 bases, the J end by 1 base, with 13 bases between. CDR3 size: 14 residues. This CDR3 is CASRPRQVSYEQYF. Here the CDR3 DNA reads TGTGCCAGCAGACCTAGACAGGTTTCCTACGAGCAGTACTTC.